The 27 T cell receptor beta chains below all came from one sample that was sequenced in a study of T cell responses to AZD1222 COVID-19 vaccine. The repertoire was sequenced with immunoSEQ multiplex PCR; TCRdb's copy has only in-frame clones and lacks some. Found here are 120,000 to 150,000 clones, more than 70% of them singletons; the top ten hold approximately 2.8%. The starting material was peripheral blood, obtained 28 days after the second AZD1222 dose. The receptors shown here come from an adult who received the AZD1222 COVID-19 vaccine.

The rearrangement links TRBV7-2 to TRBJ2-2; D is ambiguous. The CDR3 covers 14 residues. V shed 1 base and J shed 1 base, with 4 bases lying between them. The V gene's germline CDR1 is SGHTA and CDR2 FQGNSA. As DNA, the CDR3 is TGTGCCAGCAGCTTAGGTCAGAACACCGGGGAGCTGTTTTTT. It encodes CASSLGQNTGELFF.

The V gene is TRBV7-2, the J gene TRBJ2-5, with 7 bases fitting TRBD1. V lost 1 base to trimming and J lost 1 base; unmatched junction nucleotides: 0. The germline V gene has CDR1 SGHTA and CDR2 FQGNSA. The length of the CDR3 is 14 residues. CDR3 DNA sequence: TGTGCCAGCAGCTTAGAGGGGGCCCAAGAGACCCAGTACTTC. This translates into CASSLEGAQETQYF.

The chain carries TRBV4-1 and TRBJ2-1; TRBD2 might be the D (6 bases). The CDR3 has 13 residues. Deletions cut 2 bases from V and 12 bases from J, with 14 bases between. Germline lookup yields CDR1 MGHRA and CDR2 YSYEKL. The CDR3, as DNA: TGCGCCAGCAGCCAACTATCTGGGGACTGGCAGTTCTTC. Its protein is CASSQLSGDWQFF.

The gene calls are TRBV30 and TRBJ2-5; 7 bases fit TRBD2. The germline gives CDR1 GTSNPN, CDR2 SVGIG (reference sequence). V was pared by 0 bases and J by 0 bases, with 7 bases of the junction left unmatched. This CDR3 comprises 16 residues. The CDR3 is CAWSVSLGGNQETQYF. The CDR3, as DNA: TGTGCCTGGAGTGTCTCCCTCGGGGGGAACCAAGAGACCCAGTACTTC.

For the CDR3, the DNA is TGTGCCATCGTGGGACGGCAGAACACTGAAGCTTTCTTT. It is translated as CAIVGRQNTEAFF. The rearrangement links TRBV28 to TRBJ1-1; possibly TRBD1 for D (5 bases). Germline V CDR1 and CDR2: MDHEN, SYDVKM. The CDR3 sequence is 13 residues long. Deletions cut 10 bases from V and 1 base from J, with 13 bases between.

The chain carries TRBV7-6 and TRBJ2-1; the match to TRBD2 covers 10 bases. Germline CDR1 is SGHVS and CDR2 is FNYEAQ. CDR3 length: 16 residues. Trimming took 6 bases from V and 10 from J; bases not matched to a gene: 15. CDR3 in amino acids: CASSSNSGRALGEQFF. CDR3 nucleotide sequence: TGTGCCAGCAGTTCCAACAGCGGGAGGGCCCTCGGGGAGCAGTTCTTC.

The CDR3 DNA reads TGCGCCAGCAGCTTTGGAGGTCTGAACACTGAAGCTTTCTTT. It translates to CASSFGGLNTEAFF. The chain couples TRBV5-1 to TRBJ1-1; D uncertain. V lost 2 bases and J lost 0, with 8 bases in between. Per the germline V gene, CDR1 is SGHRS and CDR2 is YFSETQ. The CDR3 spans 14 residues.

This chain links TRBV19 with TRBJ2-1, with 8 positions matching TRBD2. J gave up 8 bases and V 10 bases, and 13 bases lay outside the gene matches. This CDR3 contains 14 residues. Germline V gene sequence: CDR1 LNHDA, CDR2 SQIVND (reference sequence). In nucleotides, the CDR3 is TGTGCCACCAAAGGGACTAGAAAGACATATGAGCAGTTCTTC. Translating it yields CATKGTRKTYEQFF. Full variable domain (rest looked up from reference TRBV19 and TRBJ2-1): DGGITQSPKYLFRKEGQNVTLSCEQNLNHDAMYWYRQDPGQGLRLIYYSQIVNDFQKGDIAEGYSVSREKKESFPLTVTSAQKNPTAFYLCATKGTRKTYEQFFGPGTRLTVL.

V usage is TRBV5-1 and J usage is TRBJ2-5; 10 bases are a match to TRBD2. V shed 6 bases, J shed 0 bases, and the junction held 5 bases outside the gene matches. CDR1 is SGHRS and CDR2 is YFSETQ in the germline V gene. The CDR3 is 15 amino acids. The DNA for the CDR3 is TGCGCCAGCAAGGGTAGCGGGGGGAACCAAGAGACCCAGTACTTC. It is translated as CASKGSGGNQETQYF.

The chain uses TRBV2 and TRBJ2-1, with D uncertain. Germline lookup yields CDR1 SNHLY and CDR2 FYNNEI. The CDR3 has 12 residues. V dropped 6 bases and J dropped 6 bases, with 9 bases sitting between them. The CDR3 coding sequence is TGTGCCAGCAGACGTCTCCGCAATGAGCAGTTCTTC. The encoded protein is CASRRLRNEQFF.

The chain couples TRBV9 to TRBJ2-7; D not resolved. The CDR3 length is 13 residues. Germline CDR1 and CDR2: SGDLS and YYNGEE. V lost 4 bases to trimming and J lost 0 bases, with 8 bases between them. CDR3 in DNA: TGTGCCAGCAGCCCCTCCCCCTCCTACGAGCAGTACTTC. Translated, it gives CASSPSPSYEQYF.

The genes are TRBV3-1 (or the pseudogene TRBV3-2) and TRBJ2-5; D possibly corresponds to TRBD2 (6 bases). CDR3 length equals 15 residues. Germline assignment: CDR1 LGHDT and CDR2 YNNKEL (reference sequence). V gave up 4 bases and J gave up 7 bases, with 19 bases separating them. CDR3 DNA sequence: TGTGCCAGCAGCCGACGTGGCGGGGTGAGGGGGACCCAGTACTTC. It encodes CASSRRGGVRGTQYF.

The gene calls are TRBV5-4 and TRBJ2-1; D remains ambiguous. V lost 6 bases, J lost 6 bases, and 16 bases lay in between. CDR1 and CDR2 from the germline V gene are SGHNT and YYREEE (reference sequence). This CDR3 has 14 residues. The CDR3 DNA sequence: TGTGCCAGCAACCTTAAGGCTCAGGCCAATGAGCAGTTCTTC. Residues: CASNLKAQANEQFF.

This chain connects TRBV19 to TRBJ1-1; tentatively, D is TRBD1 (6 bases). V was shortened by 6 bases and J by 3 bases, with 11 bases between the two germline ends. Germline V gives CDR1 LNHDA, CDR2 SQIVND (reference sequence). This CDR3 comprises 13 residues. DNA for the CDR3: TGTGCCAGTAGCACAGGGACGGACACTGAAGCTTTCTTT. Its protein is CASSTGTDTEAFF.

Here the CDR3 reads CASTLSSDPGGPGELFF. CDR3 coding DNA: TGTGCCAGCACCCTTTCTTCTGACCCCGGGGGTCCCGGGGAGCTGTTTTTT. The rearrangement uses TRBV7-6 and TRBJ2-2; weak D call: TRBD2 (6 bases). CDR1 is SGHVS, CDR2 FNYEAQ, per germline. This CDR3 spans 17 amino acids. V was pared by 7 bases and J by 6 bases, with 24 bases between.

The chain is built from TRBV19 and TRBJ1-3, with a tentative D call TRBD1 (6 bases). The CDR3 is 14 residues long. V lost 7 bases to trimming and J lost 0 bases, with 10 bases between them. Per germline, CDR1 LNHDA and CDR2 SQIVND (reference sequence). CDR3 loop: CASKDRSSGNTIYF. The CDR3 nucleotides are TGTGCCAGTAAAGACAGGAGCTCTGGAAACACCATATATTTT.

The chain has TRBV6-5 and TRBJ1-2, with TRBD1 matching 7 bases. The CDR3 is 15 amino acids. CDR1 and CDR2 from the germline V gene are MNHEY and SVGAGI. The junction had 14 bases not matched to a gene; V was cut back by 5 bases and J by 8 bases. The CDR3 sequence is CASSPGAGTAGGYTF. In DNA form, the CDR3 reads TGTGCCAGCAGTCCGGGGGCCGGGACAGCAGGGGGCTACACCTTC.

CDR3 DNA sequence: TGTGCCAGCAGCTCGGGACTAGCGGGGGGCAATGAGCAGTTCTTC. Its protein product is CASSSGLAGGNEQFF. This sequence joins TRBV7-9 and TRBJ2-1; 15 bases line up with TRBD2. This CDR3 is built from 15 residues. V trimming: 4 bases; J trimming: 6 bases; junction bases outside the gene matches: 1. Germline V CDR1 and CDR2: SEHNR, FQNEAQ (reference sequence).

The CDR3 reads CASSADRGDTTDTQYF. DNA for the CDR3: TGTGCCAGCAGTGCCGACAGGGGAGATACCACAGATACGCAGTATTTT. The chain employs TRBV25-1 and TRBJ2-3; 8 positions match TRBD1. The V gene's germline CDR1 is MGHDK and CDR2 SYGVNS. J was trimmed by 2 bases and V by 4 bases; bases with no gene match: 8. The CDR3 has 16 amino acids.

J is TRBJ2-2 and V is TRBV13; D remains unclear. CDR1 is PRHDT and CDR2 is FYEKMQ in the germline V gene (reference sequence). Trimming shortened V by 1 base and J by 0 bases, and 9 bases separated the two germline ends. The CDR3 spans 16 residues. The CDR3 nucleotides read TGTGCCAGCAGCTTAGTAGGTGGGACGAACACCGGGGAGCTGTTTTTT. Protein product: CASSLVGGTNTGELFF.

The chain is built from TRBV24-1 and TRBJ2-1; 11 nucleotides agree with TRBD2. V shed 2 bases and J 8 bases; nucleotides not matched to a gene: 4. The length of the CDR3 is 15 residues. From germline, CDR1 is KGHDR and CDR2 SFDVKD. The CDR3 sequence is CATSDSLAGAYEQFF. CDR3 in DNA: TGTGCCACCAGTGATTCACTAGCGGGGGCCTATGAGCAGTTCTTC.

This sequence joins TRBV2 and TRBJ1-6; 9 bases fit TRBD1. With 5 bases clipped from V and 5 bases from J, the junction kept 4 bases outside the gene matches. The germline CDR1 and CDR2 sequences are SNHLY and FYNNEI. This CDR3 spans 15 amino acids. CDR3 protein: CASSSRTGDNSPLHF. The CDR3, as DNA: TGTGCCAGCAGTTCTAGGACAGGGGATAATTCACCCCTCCACTTT.

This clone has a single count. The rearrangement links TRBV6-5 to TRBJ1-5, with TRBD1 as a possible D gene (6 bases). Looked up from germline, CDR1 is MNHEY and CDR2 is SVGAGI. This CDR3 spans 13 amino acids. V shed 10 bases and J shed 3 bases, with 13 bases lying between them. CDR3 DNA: TGTGCCACCCACCGGGACAACAATCAGCCCCAGCATTTT. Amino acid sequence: CATHRDNNQPQHF.

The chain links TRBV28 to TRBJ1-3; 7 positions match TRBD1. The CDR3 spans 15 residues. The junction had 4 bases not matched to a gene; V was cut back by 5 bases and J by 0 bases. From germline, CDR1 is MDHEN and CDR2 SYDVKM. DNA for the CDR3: TGTGCCAGCAGTGTTGGGACAGTCTCTGGAAACACCATATATTTT. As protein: CASSVGTVSGNTIYF.

The CDR3, as DNA: TGCGCCAGCAGCCAAGAATCTGGCAAAGCAACTAATGAAAAACTGTTTTTT. Translation: CASSQESGKATNEKLFF. This chain connects TRBV4-3 to TRBJ1-4; unclear D gene. With 0 bases removed from V and 0 bases from J, the gap between germline ends came to 11 bases. The CDR3 has 17 residues. CDR1 LGHNA and CDR2 YSLEER come from the germline V gene.

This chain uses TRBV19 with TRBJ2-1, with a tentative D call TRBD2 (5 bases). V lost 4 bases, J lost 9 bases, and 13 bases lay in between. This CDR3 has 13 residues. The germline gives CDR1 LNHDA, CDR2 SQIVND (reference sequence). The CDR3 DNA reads TGTGCCAGTAGTAACTATAGCGCAATTGAGCAGTTCTTC. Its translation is CASSNYSAIEQFF.

The CDR3 coding sequence is TGTGCCAGCAGCCAAGAGGCTAGCGGTCTAGCCAAAAACATTCAGTACTTC. It is translated as CASSQEASGLAKNIQYF. The chain uses TRBV3-1 (or the pseudogene TRBV3-2) and TRBJ2-4; 7 bases line up with TRBD2. Germline lookup yields CDR1 LGHDT and CDR2 YNNKEL (reference sequence). The V gene end was trimmed by 0 bases and the J gene end by 0 bases; junction bases not matched to a gene: 5. This CDR3 is built from 17 residues.